This TCR beta chain is drawn from a study of cytomegalovirus exposure and HLA in healthy donors. For the study at large: Sequencing of some 190 million T cells in an earlier analysis found 95 million to 120 million unique TCR beta sequences. Caucasian-associated ancestry cluster membership applied to under 85% of approximately 400 genotyped donors.

PCR was performed using 60 Vbeta and 13 Jbeta primers. Only in-frame clones appear in the TCRdb table, and some are missing; sequencing was by immunoSEQ multiplex PCR. The sample lists roughly 120,000 clones, over 60% seen once, with about 13% in the top ten. This clone was picked up one time. The sample comprised PBMCs. The receptor's source is a woman between 40 and 55 years old in good health and CMV-seropositive.

CDR3 sequence (DNA): TGCGCCAGCAGCTTGGATCGGACAGGGGTCACTGAAGCTTTCTTT. Protein: CASSLDRTGVTEAFF. The chain joins TRBV5-1 to TRBJ1-1, with 9 bases that match TRBD1. Germline loops: CDR1 SGHRS, CDR2 YFSETQ. The V gene end was trimmed by 0 bases and the J gene end by 4 bases; junction bases not matched to a gene: 4. This CDR3 has 15 residues.